The following is a T cell receptor (beta chain) sequence with its context. A J-beta primer mix and a sample-barcoded 5' primer were used in a second PCR of roughly 6 to 11 cycles. TCRdb re-analysed the 5' RACE reads in MiXCR, keeping a single row per CDR3 protein. This sample has about 720,000 distinct CDR3 sequences, with 22% found just once. With 3 bases clipped from V and 9 bases from J, the junction kept 17 bases outside the gene matches. CDR1 SEHNR and CDR2 FQNEAQ come from the germline V gene (reference sequence). This CDR3 contains 17 residues. The data derive from a study of blood T cells in healthy people across ages.

The material sequenced was blood. The chain has TRBV7-9 and TRBJ2-1; 7 nucleotides align to TRBD1. The clonotype comes from a man aged 70-80 years in good health. CDR3 sequence (DNA): TGTGCCAGCAGCTTTCCGACAGGGTCCTACACTTCGGGTGAGCAGTTCTTC. Translating gives CASSFPTGSYTSGEQFF.